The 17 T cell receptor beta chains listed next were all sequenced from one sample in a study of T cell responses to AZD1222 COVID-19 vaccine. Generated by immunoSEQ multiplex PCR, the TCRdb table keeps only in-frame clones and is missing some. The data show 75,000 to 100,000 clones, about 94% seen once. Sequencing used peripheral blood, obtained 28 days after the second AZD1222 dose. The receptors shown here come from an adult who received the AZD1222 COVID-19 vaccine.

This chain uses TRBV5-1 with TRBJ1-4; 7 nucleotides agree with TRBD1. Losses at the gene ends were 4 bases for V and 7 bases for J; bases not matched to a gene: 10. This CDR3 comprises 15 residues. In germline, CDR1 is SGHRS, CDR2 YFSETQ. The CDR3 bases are TGCGCCAGCAGCCCGGAGGGGGCGCGGGGTGAAAAACTGTTTTTT. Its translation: CASSPEGARGEKLFF. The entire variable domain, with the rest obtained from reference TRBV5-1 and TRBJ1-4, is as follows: KAGVTQTPRYLIKTRGQQVTLSCSPISGHRSVSWYQQTPGQGLQFLFEYFSETQRNKGNFPGRFSGRQFSNSRSEMNVSTLELGDSALYLCASSPEGARGEKLFFGSGTQLSVL.

DNA of the CDR3: TGTGCCAGCACCCCCCTACCTAAGACAGGGGATGGCTACACCTTC. It yields the protein CASTPLPKTGDGYTF. The J gene is TRBJ1-2, the V gene TRBV2; 8 nucleotides line up with TRBD1. The CDR3 totals 15 residues. Germline-derived CDR1 and CDR2 are SNHLY and FYNNEI. Trimming at V came to 7 bases and at J to 6 bases, leaving 13 bases not matched to a gene.

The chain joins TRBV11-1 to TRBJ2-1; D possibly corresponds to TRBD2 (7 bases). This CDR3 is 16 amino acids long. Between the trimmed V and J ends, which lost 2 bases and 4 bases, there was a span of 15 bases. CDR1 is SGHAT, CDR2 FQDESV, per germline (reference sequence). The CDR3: CASSLKGGLGYNEQFF. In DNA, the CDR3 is TGTGCCAGCAGCTTAAAGGGGGGGCTGGGGTACAATGAGCAGTTCTTC. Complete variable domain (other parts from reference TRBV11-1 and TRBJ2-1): EAEVAQSPRYKITEKSQAVAFWCDPISGHATLYWYRQILGQGPELLVQFQDESVVDDSQLPKDRFSAERLKGVDSTLKIQPAELGDSAMYLCASSLKGGLGYNEQFFGPGTRLTVL.

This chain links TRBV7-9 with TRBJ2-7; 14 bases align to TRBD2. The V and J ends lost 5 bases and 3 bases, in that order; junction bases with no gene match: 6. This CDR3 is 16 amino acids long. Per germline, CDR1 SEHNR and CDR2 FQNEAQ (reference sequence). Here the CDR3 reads CASSPGLAGDYYEQYF. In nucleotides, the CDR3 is TGTGCCAGCAGCCCGGGACTAGCGGGGGATTACTACGAGCAGTACTTC.

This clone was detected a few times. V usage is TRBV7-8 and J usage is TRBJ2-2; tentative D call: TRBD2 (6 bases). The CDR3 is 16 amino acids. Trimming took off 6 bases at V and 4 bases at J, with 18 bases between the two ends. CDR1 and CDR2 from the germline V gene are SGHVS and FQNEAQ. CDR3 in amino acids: CASSWGGAWSTGELFF. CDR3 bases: TGTGCCAGCAGTTGGGGCGGGGCGTGGAGCACCGGGGAGCTGTTTTTT. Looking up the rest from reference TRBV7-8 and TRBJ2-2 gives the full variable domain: GAGVSQSPRYKVAKRGQDVALRCDPISGHVSLFWYQQALGQGPEFLTYFQNEAQLDKSGLPSDRFFAERPEGSVSTLKIQRTQQEDSAVYLCASSWGGAWSTGELFFGEGSRLTVL.

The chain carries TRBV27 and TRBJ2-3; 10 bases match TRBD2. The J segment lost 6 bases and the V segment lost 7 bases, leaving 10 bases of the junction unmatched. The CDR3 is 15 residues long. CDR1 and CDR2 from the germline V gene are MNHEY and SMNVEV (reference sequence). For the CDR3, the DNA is TGTGCCAGCACTCCTCTAGCGGGGGTGGGTGATACGCAGTATTTT. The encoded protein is CASTPLAGVGDTQYF.

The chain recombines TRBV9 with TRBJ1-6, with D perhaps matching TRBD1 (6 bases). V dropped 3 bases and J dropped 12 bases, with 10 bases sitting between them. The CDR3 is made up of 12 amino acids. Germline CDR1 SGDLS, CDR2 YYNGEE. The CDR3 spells CASSGPTGPLHF. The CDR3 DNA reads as TGTGCCAGCAGCGGCCCGACAGGACCCCTCCACTTT.

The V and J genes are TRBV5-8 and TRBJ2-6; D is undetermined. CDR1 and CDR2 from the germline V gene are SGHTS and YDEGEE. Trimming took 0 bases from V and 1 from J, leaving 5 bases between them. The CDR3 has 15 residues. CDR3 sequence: CASSLAYSGANVLTF. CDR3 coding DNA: TGTGCCAGCAGCTTGGCGTATTCTGGGGCCAACGTCCTGACTTTC.

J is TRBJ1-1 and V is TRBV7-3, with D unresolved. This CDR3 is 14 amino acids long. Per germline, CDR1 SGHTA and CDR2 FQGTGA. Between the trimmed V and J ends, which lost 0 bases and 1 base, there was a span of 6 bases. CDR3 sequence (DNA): TGTGCCAGCAGCTTAACAGGGCAGAACACTGAAGCTTTCTTT. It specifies CASSLTGQNTEAFF.

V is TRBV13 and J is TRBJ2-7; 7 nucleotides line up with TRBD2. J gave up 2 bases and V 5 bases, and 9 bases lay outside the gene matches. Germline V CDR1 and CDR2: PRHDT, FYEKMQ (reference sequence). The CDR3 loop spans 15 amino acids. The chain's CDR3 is CASSEAGTATYEQYF. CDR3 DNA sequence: TGTGCCAGCAGCGAAGCGGGGACGGCCACCTACGAGCAGTACTTC.

The CDR3 DNA sequence: TGTGCCAGCTCACCGGCGGGCCCCGGGGAGCTGTTTTTT. It specifies CASSPAGPGELFF. This chain joins TRBV18 and TRBJ2-2; D is perhaps TRBD2 (5 bases). Germline CDR1 KGHSH, CDR2 LQKENI. This CDR3 region has 13 residues. V was pared by 3 bases and J by 6 bases, with 8 bases between.

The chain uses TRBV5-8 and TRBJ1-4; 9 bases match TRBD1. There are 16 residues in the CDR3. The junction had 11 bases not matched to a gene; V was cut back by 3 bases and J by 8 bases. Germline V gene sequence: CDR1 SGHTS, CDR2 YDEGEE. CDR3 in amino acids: CASSWGTGSVSEKLFF. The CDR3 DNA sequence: TGTGCCAGCAGCTGGGGGACAGGGAGCGTTTCCGAAAAACTGTTTTTT.

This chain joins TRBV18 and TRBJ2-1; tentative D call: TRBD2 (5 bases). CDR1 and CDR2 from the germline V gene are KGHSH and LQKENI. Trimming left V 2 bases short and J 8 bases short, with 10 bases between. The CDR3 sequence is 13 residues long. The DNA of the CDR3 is TGTGCCAGCTCACCAGGAGGTACCCATGAGCAGTTCTTC. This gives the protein CASSPGGTHEQFF.

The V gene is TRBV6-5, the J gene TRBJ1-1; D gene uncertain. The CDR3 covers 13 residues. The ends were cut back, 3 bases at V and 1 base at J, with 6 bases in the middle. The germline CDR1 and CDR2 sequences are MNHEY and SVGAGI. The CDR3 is CASSYAANTEAFF. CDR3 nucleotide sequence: TGTGCCAGCAGTTATGCAGCGAACACTGAAGCTTTCTTT.

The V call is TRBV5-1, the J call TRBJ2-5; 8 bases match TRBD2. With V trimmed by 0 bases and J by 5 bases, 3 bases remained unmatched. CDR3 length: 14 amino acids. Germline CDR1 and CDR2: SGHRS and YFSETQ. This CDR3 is CASSLDPSGETQYF. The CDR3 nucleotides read TGCGCCAGCAGCTTGGACCCTAGCGGGGAGACCCAGTACTTC.

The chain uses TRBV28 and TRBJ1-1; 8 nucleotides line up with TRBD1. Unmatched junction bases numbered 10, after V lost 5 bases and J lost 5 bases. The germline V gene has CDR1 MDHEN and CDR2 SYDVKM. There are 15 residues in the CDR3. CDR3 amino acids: CASSPRTGFATEAFF. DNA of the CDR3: TGTGCCAGCAGTCCACGGACAGGGTTTGCAACTGAAGCTTTCTTT. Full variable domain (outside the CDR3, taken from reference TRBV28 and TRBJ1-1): DVKVTQSSRYLVKRTGEKVFLECVQDMDHENMFWYRQDPGLGLRLIYFSYDVKMKEKGDIPEGYSVSREKKERFSLILESASTNQTSMYLCASSPRTGFATEAFFGQGTRLTVV.

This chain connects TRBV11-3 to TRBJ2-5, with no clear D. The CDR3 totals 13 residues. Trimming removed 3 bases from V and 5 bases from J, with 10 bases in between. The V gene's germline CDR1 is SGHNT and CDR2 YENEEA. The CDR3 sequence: CASSFLVRETQYF. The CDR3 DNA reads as TGTGCCAGCAGCTTTCTAGTAAGGGAGACCCAGTACTTC. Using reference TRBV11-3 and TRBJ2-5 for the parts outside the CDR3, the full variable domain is EAGVVQSPRYKIIEKKQPVAFWCNPISGHNTLYWYLQNLGQGPELLIRYENEEAVDDSQLPKDRFSAERLKGVDSTLKIQPAELGDSAVYLCASSFLVRETQYFGPGTRLLVL.